These 22 T cell receptor beta chains share one sample of origin, sequenced in a study of control samples from healthy donors and cancer patients. Clones were sequenced by immunoSEQ multiplex PCR, and TCRdb holds only the in-frame ones, with some missing. The table has about 150,000 clones, roughly 93% seen once. The sample taken for sequencing was blood. The origin of the receptors is a man younger than 35 in good health.

Points on this clone: A junction boundary mismatches the germline segment, possibly from a read error. This rearrangement joins TRBV5-1 to TRBJ1-1, with TRBD1 matching over 9 bases. This CDR3 has 16 amino acids. The germline V gene encodes CDR1 SGHRS and CDR2 YFSETQ. CDR3 sequence (DNA): TGCGCCAGCAGTGTCGGACAGGGGTACATGAACACTGAAGCTTCCTTT. Amino acids: CASSVGQGYMNTEASF.

The genes are TRBV21-1 and TRBJ1-3; the table assigns TRBD1, which was not confirmed against the DNA. TRBV21-1 is a documented pseudogene. This CDR3 is 20 amino acids long. CDR3 DNA: TGTGCCAGCAGCAAAGCAGAGTTGAATGGTGGGGACAGGGCTCTCAACACCATATATTTT. The encoded protein is CASSKAELNGGDRALNTIYF.

The chain couples TRBV5-6 to TRBJ2-2; 9 bases fit TRBD1. This CDR3 spans 18 amino acids. Unmatched junction bases numbered 17, after V lost 10 bases and J lost 1 base. CDR1 is SGHDT, CDR2 YYEEEE, per germline. The CDR3 nucleotides are TGTGCCCTCGAGTATGGGACAGGGTATTATCAGAACACCGGGGAGCTGTTTTTT. It yields the protein CALEYGTGYYQNTGELFF.

The genes are TRBV2 and TRBJ1-2, with 9 bases that match TRBD1. In germline, CDR1 is SNHLY, CDR2 FYNNEI. This CDR3 is 13 amino acids long. V was pared by 6 bases and J by 4 bases, with 3 bases of the junction left unmatched. The CDR3, as DNA: TGTGCCAGCAGGGCGGGACAGGGCTATGGCTACACCTTC. It translates to CASRAGQGYGYTF. Filled out from reference TRBV2 and TRBJ1-2, the complete variable domain reads EPEVTQTPSHQVTQMGQEVILRCVPISNHLYFYWYRQILGQKVEFLVSFYNNEISEKSEIFDDQFSVERPDGSNFTLKIRSTKLEDSAMYFCASRAGQGYGYTFGSGTRLTVV.

This clone came up once. V usage is TRBV14 and J usage is TRBJ2-6; D may be TRBD1 or TRBD2 (5 bases each). The CDR3 is 15 residues long. V lost 1 base and J lost 2, with 6 bases in between. Per the germline V gene, CDR1 is SGHDN and CDR2 is FVKESK. The CDR3 reads CASSQVGAGANVLTF. CDR3 DNA sequence: TGTGCCAGCAGCCAAGTGGGGGCTGGGGCCAACGTCCTGACTTTC.

The gene calls are TRBV7-2 and TRBJ2-3; 11 bases map to TRBD2. This CDR3 has 16 amino acids. Germline V CDR1 and CDR2: SGHTA, FQGNSA. J was trimmed by 5 bases and V by 1 base; bases with no gene match: 5. The CDR3 DNA is TGTGCCAGCAGCTTAGGTTTAGCGGGAGGGTTAGATACGCAGTATTTT. It is translated as CASSLGLAGGLDTQYF.

V gene TRBV16 combines with J gene TRBJ1-6; D remains ambiguous. The germline gives CDR1 KGHSY, CDR2 FQNENV. This CDR3 has 16 residues. Trimming left V 3 bases short and J 5 bases short, with 14 bases between. Written as DNA, the CDR3 is TGTGCCAGCAGCCATTCAGCGAGGATCAATAATTCACCCCTCCACTTT. This sequence encodes CASSHSARINNSPLHF.

The genes are TRBV6-4 and TRBJ1-1; tentatively, D is TRBD1 (5 bases). The CDR3 extends over 13 amino acids. V gave up 6 bases and J gave up 0 bases, with 8 bases separating them. Germline CDR1 is MRHNA and CDR2 is SNTAGT. The CDR3 here is CASRDTVNTEAFF. DNA of the CDR3: TGTGCCAGCAGGGACACCGTGAACACTGAAGCTTTCTTT.

The chain combines TRBV29-1 with TRBJ2-5; D uncertain. Trimming took 8 bases from V and 3 from J, leaving 7 bases between them. The germline gives CDR1 SQVTM, CDR2 ANQGSEA. The CDR3 covers 10 residues. CDR3 amino acids: CSTPKETQYF. In DNA form, the CDR3 reads TGCAGCACACCTAAAGAGACCCAGTACTTC.

In regard to this clone: Relative to the germline gene, one junction end is altered; a read error may explain this. The same CDR3 arises from other DNA sequences in this sample as well. The chain employs TRBV14 and TRBJ2-7; D perhaps matches TRBD2 (6 bases). Germline assignment: CDR1 SGHDN and CDR2 FVKESK. CDR3 size: 11 residues. CDR3 DNA: TGTGCCAGCAGCTTGGACTACGAGCAGTACTTT. Encoded protein: CASSLDYEQYF.

The rearrangement links TRBV4-1 to TRBJ1-2, with TRBD1 matching 7 bases. The CDR3 spans 18 residues. V lost 0 bases, J lost 7 bases, and 17 bases stayed unmatched. Germline CDR1 is MGHRA and CDR2 is YSYEKL. The CDR3 sequence is CASSQDGAPGTVLLGYTF. The CDR3 DNA reads as TGCGCCAGCAGCCAAGACGGAGCCCCCGGGACAGTACTTCTTGGCTACACCTTC.

This rearrangement joins TRBV19 to TRBJ1-5; 7 bases fit TRBD1. CDR3 size: 14 residues. The germline V gene has CDR1 LNHDA and CDR2 SQIVND (reference sequence). Germline trimming cut 6 bases from V and 9 bases from J; bases unmatched to any gene: 11. This CDR3 is CASRGQEGFGPQHF. CDR3 nucleotides: TGTGCCAGTAGAGGACAGGAGGGGTTTGGGCCCCAGCATTTT.

Written as DNA, the CDR3 is TGCGCCAGCAGCTTGTTACTGGGGGGCGAGTACAATGAGCAGTTCTTC. It is translated as CASSLLLGGEYNEQFF. This sequence joins TRBV5-1 and TRBJ2-1; D is possibly TRBD1 or TRBD2 (6 bases each). The V end was cut by 1 base, the J end by 4 bases, with 15 bases between. The CDR3 runs 16 residues. Germline V gene sequence: CDR1 SGHRS, CDR2 YFSETQ.

J is TRBJ1-4 and V is TRBV5-1; no definite D call. Germline values: CDR1 SGHRS, CDR2 YFSETQ. The CDR3 contains 15 residues. Between the trimmed V and J ends, which lost 2 bases and 0 bases, there was a span of 8 bases. The CDR3 DNA is TGCGCCAGCAGCTTAGCAGCTGCAACTAATGAAAAACTGTTTTTT. This gives the protein CASSLAAATNEKLFF.

The gene calls are TRBV5-4 and TRBJ1-1; D gene ambiguous. Per germline, CDR1 SGHNT and CDR2 YYREEE (reference sequence). With 0 bases removed from V and 1 base from J, the gap between germline ends came to 10 bases. This CDR3 region has 15 residues. This CDR3 is CASSLDMTQNTEAFF. Here the CDR3 DNA reads TGTGCCAGCAGCTTGGACATGACACAGAACACTGAAGCTTTCTTT. The full variable domain, in which reference TRBV5-4 and TRBJ1-1 provide the parts outside the CDR3, is ETGVTQSPTHLIKTRGQQVTLRCSSQSGHNTVSWYQQALGQGPQFIFQYYREEENGRGNFPPRFSGLQFPNYSSELNVNALELDDSALYLCASSLDMTQNTEAFFGQGTRLTVV.

The chain has TRBV30 and TRBJ1-1; the match to TRBD1 covers 7 bases. Losses at the gene ends were 0 bases for V and 3 bases for J; bases not matched to a gene: 10. The CDR3 extends over 16 amino acids. Germline lookup yields CDR1 GTSNPN and CDR2 SVGIG (reference sequence). CDR3 in amino acids: CAWSVVRGRGYTEAFF. CDR3 bases: TGTGCCTGGAGTGTGGTTCGTGGCAGGGGGTACACTGAAGCTTTCTTT.

The chain links TRBV6-5 to TRBJ1-2; perhaps TRBD1 as D (5 bases). The CDR3 covers 15 residues. V was trimmed by 8 bases and J by 4 bases, leaving 20 bases between them. Per germline, CDR1 MNHEY and CDR2 SVGAGI. The CDR3: CASQRSPSGGYGYTF. The CDR3 DNA reads TGTGCCAGCCAAAGATCCCCCTCGGGGGGCTATGGCTACACCTTC.

The V call is TRBV6-5, the J call TRBJ2-3, with D possibly matching TRBD2 (6 bases). The germline V and J ends were trimmed by 4 bases and 5 bases, with 13 bases remaining between them. Germline V gene sequence: CDR1 MNHEY, CDR2 SVGAGI. This CDR3 comprises 14 residues. Here the CDR3 DNA reads TGTGCCAGCAGTTGGAGGGAGGCACGAGATACGCAGTATTTT. Amino acids: CASSWREARDTQYF.

This chain connects TRBV19 to TRBJ1-3, with 7 nucleotides matching TRBD1. The CDR3 extends over 14 amino acids. Germline V gene data show CDR1 as LNHDA and CDR2 as SQIVND (reference sequence). After removal of 10 bases from V and 0 bases from J, the junction contained 6 bases not matched to a gene. The CDR3 bases are TGTGCCACTTTGGACAGGAGCTCTGGAAACACCATATATTTT. Translated, it gives CATLDRSSGNTIYF.

The rearrangement links TRBV6-2 or TRBV6-3 to TRBJ2-1, with TRBD1 identical over 10 bases. V trimming: 5 bases; J trimming: 6 bases; junction bases outside the gene matches: 10. The germline gives CDR1 MNHEY, CDR2 SVGEGT. The CDR3 consists of 16 residues. CDR3 nucleotide sequence: TGTGCCAGCAGTGACAGGGGGCGCGCCGAAGGCAATGAGCAGTTCTTC. Translation gives CASSDRGRAEGNEQFF.

The rearrangement links TRBV4-2 to TRBJ2-2; D is uncertain. The CDR3 sequence is 16 residues long. The germline gives CDR1 LGHNA, CDR2 YNFKEQ. The V end was cut by 3 bases, the J end by 1 base, with 12 bases between. CDR3 region: CASSHPDRQNTGELFF. The CDR3 DNA follows: TGTGCCAGCAGCCATCCCGACCGGCAGAACACCGGGGAGCTGTTTTTT.

The chain combines TRBV7-9 with TRBJ2-4; D ambiguous. Germline V gene data show CDR1 as SEHNR and CDR2 as FQNEAQ (reference sequence). The CDR3 runs to 13 residues. The V gene lost 1 base and the J gene lost 7 bases, with 8 bases spanning the gap. As DNA, the CDR3 is TGTGCCAGCAGCTTAGGGACGGGTAACATTCAGTACTTC. Translation gives CASSLGTGNIQYF.